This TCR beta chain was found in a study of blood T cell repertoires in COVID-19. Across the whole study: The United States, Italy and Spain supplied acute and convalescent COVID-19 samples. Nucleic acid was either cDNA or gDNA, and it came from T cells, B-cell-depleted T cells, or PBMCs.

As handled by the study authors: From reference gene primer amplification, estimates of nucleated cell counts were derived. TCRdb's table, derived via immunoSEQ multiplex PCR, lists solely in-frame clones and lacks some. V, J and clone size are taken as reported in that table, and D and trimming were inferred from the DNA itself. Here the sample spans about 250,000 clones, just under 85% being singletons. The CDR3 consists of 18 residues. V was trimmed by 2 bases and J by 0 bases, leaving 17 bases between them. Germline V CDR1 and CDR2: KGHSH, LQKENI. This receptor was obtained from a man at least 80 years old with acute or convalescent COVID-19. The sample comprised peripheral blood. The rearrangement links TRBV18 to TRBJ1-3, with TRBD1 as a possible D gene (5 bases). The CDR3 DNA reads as TGTGCCAGCTCACCAAACCCAGGAACAGGCGTCTCTGGAAACACCATATATTTT. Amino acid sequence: CASSPNPGTGVSGNTIYF.